This paragraph covers one TCR beta chain sequence. What it recognizes is unknown. Germline V gene data show CDR1 as SGHNT and CDR2 as YENEEA. CDR3 length: 15 residues. V gave up 2 bases and J gave up 8 bases, with 16 bases separating them. This sample was included in a study of siplizumab effects on memory and regulatory T cells. Study outcomes and limitations: The Treg-derived share of mappable alloreactive CD4+ clones averaged 68.8% with siplizumab and 26.9% in controls.

Assays examined approximately 99,000 TCR templates per sample. Assay: immunoSEQ multiplex PCR; the TCRdb copy retains only in-frame clones and omits some. The data hold more than 95,000 clones, with 93% observed a single time. This receptor was taken from a human donor in good health. The specimen was Tregs sorted from blood. The rearrangement joins TRBV11-3 to TRBJ2-1; D gene ambiguous. CDR3 loop: CASSLLGNSLDEQFF. CDR3 bases: TGTGCCAGCAGCTTATTGGGGAACAGTTTGGATGAGCAGTTCTTC.